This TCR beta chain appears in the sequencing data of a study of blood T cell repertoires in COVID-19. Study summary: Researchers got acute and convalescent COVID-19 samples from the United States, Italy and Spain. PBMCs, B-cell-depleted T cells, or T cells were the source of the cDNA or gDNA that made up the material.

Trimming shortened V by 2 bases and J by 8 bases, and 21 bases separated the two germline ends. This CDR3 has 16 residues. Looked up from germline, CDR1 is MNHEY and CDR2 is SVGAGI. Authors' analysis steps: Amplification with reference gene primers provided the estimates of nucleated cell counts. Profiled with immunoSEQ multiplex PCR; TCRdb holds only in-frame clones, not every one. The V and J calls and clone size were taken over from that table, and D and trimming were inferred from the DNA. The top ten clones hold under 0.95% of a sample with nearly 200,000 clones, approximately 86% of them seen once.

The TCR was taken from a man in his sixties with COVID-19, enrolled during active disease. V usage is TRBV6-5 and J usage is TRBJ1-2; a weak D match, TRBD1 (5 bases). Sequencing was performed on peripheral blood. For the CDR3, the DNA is TGTGCCAGCAGTTACCTATCATTTCAGGGTTCCTGGGGCTACACCTTC. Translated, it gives CASSYLSFQGSWGYTF.